The 3 T cell receptor beta chains below all came from one sample that was sequenced in a study of T cells in Graves' hyperthyroidism and ophthalmopathy. RNA transcripts yielded amplified TCR beta CDR3 regions. The study used the HTBI primer set for a first-round RT-PCR of the TCR CDR3. Each CDR3 protein is one row after TCRdb ran MiXCR on the multiplex PCR reads. The repertoire holds some 350,000 distinct CDR3 sequences, with around 25% as singletons. The sequencing input was blood. These receptors were collected from a man aged 50 or older with Graves' hyperthyroidism.

The V gene is TRBV6-1, the J gene TRBJ2-1; 9 bases fit TRBD2. This CDR3 has 17 residues. Germline loops: CDR1 MNHNS, CDR2 SASEGT. Germline trimming cut 3 bases from V and 5 bases from J; bases unmatched to any gene: 11. CDR3: CASSDGRSGRLDNEQFF. In nucleotides, the CDR3 is TGTGCCAGCAGTGATGGCCGTAGCGGGAGATTGGACAATGAGCAGTTCTTC.

The J gene is TRBJ1-2, the V gene TRBV12-3 or TRBV12-4; D is unclear. There are 13 residues in the CDR3. Trimming stripped 9 bases from V and 5 bases from J, with 16 bases between. CDR3 residues: CASSTSKVYGYTF. CDR3 in DNA: TGTGCCAGTTCCACCTCGAAGGTATATGGCTACACCTTC.

The V gene is TRBV6-2 or TRBV6-3, the J gene TRBJ2-5; TRBD1 matches at 8 bases. The length of the CDR3 is 11 residues. Germline lookup yields CDR1 MNHEY and CDR2 SVGEGT. After removal of 6 bases from V and 7 bases from J, the junction contained 1 base not matched to a gene. CDR3 coding DNA: TGTGCCAGCAGAGGGACAGGGACCCAGTACTTC. Its translation is CASRGTGTQYF.